Listed here is a single T cell receptor (beta chain). This clone occurred a few times. The target of this receptor is not known. Per-base qualities were not stored, and no clone one base away is much larger. From V the trimming removes 7 bases and from J it removes 0 bases, while the gene matches leave 3 bases of the junction unaccounted for. From the cysteine through the phenylalanine, the CDR3 covers 14 amino acids. Only CDR3 DNA is held: 42 bases, read in frame from base 1. CDR1 and CDR2, per the germline V gene, are SQVTM and ANQGSEA. This entry is derived from a study of blood T cell repertoires in COVID-19 (dated by TCRdb to 2020 to 2021). Broadly, across the study: Samples covering the acute and convalescent phases of COVID-19 were provided by collaborators in the United States, Italy and Spain. Deeply sampled blood TCRbeta repertoires from subjects exposed to, actively infected with, or recovered from COVID-19 were included in the dataset. The repertoires were released in a freely available public database meant as a resource for research on the immune response to SARS-CoV-2. Samples came from the ongoing ImmuneRACE study (first 160 participants) plus 1,254 subjects from 6 global collaborators. The prospective study material was composed of cDNA or gDNA derived from T cells, B-cell-depleted T cells, or PBMCs. Sample metadata almost always included a de-identified subject ID, COVID-19 status, age in years and sex. Where HLA class I and class II types were available, the types were taken from metadata supplied by the sample provider, not from assay-based typing. Study-level results and caveats: Clinical and demographic metadata were provided uncurated, with the amount varying by source and participant.

One collaborating source in Seattle enrolled patients while the patients were actively infected and followed the patients over time throughout the course of disease. Whole blood was collected in K2EDTA tubes by collaborating institutions according to the institutions' own protocols. For TCRbeta analysis, collaborators shipped samples in one of three forms: frozen whole blood, isolated PBMCs, or DNA extracted from either of those sample types. TCRbeta CDR3 regions were amplified from genomic DNA using the immunoSEQ Assay, a bias-controlled multiplex PCR. Turning to the authors' computational methods: The number of nucleated cells in each sample was estimated from the amplification of reference gene primers within the assay. Sequence reads were collapsed and filtered to measure the absolute abundance of every unique TCRbeta CDR3 rearrangement. For each sample, productive Simpson clonality was calculated as the square root of Simpson's diversity index over productive rearrangements. TCRdb carries this immuneACCESS record with in-frame sequences only. Its versions omit some clonotypes, under half of them owing to an unresolved V gene in the studies checked, with the rest unexplained. From that table come the V and J calls and clone size; the DNA was used to work out D and trimming. Counted in this sample were fewer than 350,000 clones; roughly 90% of them appeared once. Approximately 7.5% of the sample is held by the ten biggest clonotypes.

The rearranged chain carries TRBV29-1 and TRBJ2-1, with 10 middle bases fitting TRBD2. The sequenced material came from peripheral blood. The TCR originated in a woman between 25 and 40 years old with COVID-19, enrolled during active disease. The CDR3 region reads CSGEREGSYNEQFF. The DNA sequence follows: TGCAGCGGGGAGCGGGAGGGCTCCTACAATGAGCAGTTCTTC.